Below, 25 T cell receptor beta chains from the same sample are listed, as sequenced in a study of human T cells and chemical hapten exposure. Total RNA came from unfractionated whole blood. Each CDR3 protein gets one entry after TCRdb re-called the 5' RACE reads with MiXCR. The data hold about 80,000 distinct CDR3 sequences, with more than 15% observed a single time. The receptors shown here come from a female donor in good health.

This clonotype was picked up a small number of times. The chain has TRBV30 and TRBJ2-3; 12 bases match TRBD2. Unmatched junction bases numbered 5, after V lost 4 bases and J lost 0 bases. Germline CDR1 and CDR2: GTSNPN and SVGIG (reference sequence). The CDR3 is 16 residues long. CDR3 DNA: TGTGCCTGGATACTAGCGGGAGGACTTAGCACAGATACGCAGTATTTT. This encodes CAWILAGGLSTDTQYF.

This clonotype has only a few counts. V usage is TRBV7-2 and J usage is TRBJ1-2; D not certain. Trimming took off 4 bases at V and 4 bases at J, with 13 bases between the two ends. Germline assignment: CDR1 SGHTA and CDR2 FQGNSA. This CDR3 region has 14 residues. The CDR3 here is CASSSSAGGYGYTF. The CDR3 coding sequence is TGTGCCAGCAGCTCATCGGCGGGTGGCTATGGCTACACCTTC. Full variable domain (remainder filled in from reference TRBV7-2 and TRBJ1-2): GAGVSQSPSNKVTEKGKDVELRCDPISGHTALYWYRQSLGQGLEFLIYFQGNSAPDKSGLPSDRFSAERTGGSVSTLTIQRTQQEDSAVYLCASSSSAGGYGYTFGSGTRLTVV.

This clonotype has a handful of counts. The rearrangement joins TRBV21-1 to TRBJ1-1; the table gives TRBD1 as D, unverified against the DNA. TRBV21-1 is annotated as a pseudogene. The CDR3 contains 16 residues. The CDR3: CASSKTGIWGNTEAFF. The CDR3 region has the DNA TGTGCCAGCAGCAAAACGGGGATATGGGGCAACACTGAAGCTTTCTTT.

The gene calls are TRBV28 and TRBJ1-6; 8 nucleotides line up with TRBD1. Looked up from germline, CDR1 is MDHEN and CDR2 is SYDVKM. The CDR3 runs to 13 residues. Losses at the gene ends were 7 bases for V and 7 bases for J; bases not matched to a gene: 3. CDR3 region: CASKGQGNSPLHF. The CDR3 DNA reads as TGTGCCAGCAAAGGACAGGGAAATTCACCCCTCCACTTT.

The DNA of the CDR3 is TGCGCCAGCAGCCAAGGGACAGAGTTGGGCCACGAGCAGTACTTC. Translating it yields CASSQGTELGHEQYF. J is TRBJ2-7 and V is TRBV4-1, with D possibly matching TRBD1 (6 bases). The CDR3 has 15 amino acids. Looked up from germline, CDR1 is MGHRA and CDR2 is YSYEKL. V was shortened by 1 base and J by 5 bases, with 15 bases between the two germline ends.

This sequence joins TRBV30 and TRBJ2-7; TRBD1 agrees at 8 bases. Germline assignment: CDR1 GTSNPN and CDR2 SVGIG (reference sequence). V gave up 3 bases and J gave up 2 bases; unmatched junction bases: 9. The CDR3 has 15 amino acids. This CDR3 reads CAWRIGQGSPYEQYF. CDR3 bases: TGTGCCTGGAGGATCGGACAGGGATCCCCCTACGAGCAGTACTTC. Full variable domain (remainder filled in from reference TRBV30 and TRBJ2-7): SQTIHQWPATLVQPVGSPLSLECTVEGTSNPNLYWYRQAAGRGLQLLFYSVGIGQISSEVPQNLSASRPQDRQFILSSKKLLLSDSGFYLCAWRIGQGSPYEQYFGPGTRLTVT.

A few counts support this clonotype. The V gene is TRBV5-1, the J gene TRBJ2-7; D is unresolved. This CDR3 is built from 14 residues. V dropped 2 bases and J dropped 1 base, with 10 bases sitting between them. Germline lookup yields CDR1 SGHRS and CDR2 YFSETQ. As DNA, the CDR3 is TGCGCCAGCAGCTTTGACGGACGGTCCTACGAGCAGTACTTC. Residues: CASSFDGRSYEQYF.

The V call is TRBV29-1, the J call TRBJ2-2; D is tentatively TRBD1 or TRBD2 (5 bases each). Germline V gives CDR1 SQVTM, CDR2 ANQGSEA. The CDR3 covers 11 residues. V lost 4 bases to trimming and J lost 6 bases, with 6 bases between them. The CDR3 loop is CSVGDAGELFF. As DNA, the CDR3 is TGCAGCGTTGGGGACGCCGGGGAGCTGTTTTTT.

On this clonotype itself: A junction end diverges from the germline sequence, so it may reflect a read error. The gene calls are TRBV6-2 or TRBV6-3 and TRBJ2-7; 8 bases fit TRBD1. The CDR3 length is 12 residues. Germline CDR1 is MNHEY and CDR2 is SVGEGT. Here the CDR3 reads CASSYSETGASF. The DNA for the CDR3 is TGTGCCAGCAGTTACTCTGAGACAGGGGCATCCTTC.

This chain connects TRBV7-2 to TRBJ2-1, with 10 bases lining up with TRBD2. This CDR3 has 16 residues. Germline values: CDR1 SGHTA, CDR2 FQGNSA. Unmatched junction bases numbered 4, after V lost 5 bases and J lost 0 bases. This CDR3 reads CASSGSGGYSYNEQFF. The CDR3 DNA reads as TGTGCCAGCAGCGGTAGCGGGGGGTACTCCTACAATGAGCAGTTCTTC.

This clonotype was seen a handful of times. V usage is TRBV7-7 and J usage is TRBJ2-5; D is unresolved. The CDR3 totals 13 residues. Germline CDR1 SSHAT, CDR2 FNYEAQ (reference sequence). V was trimmed by 1 base and J by 4 bases, leaving 7 bases between them. The CDR3 loop is CASSLVGPETQYF. The CDR3 coding sequence is TGTGCCAGCAGCTTAGTTGGTCCAGAGACCCAGTACTTC.

V usage is TRBV2 and J usage is TRBJ2-2; a possible D gene is TRBD1 (6 bases). The CDR3 is made up of 17 amino acids. CDR1 and CDR2 from the germline V gene are SNHLY and FYNNEI. Trimming cost V 6 bases and J 0 bases, with 17 bases left between them. CDR3 amino acids: CASSVPSGAPNTGELFF. The CDR3 bases are TGTGCCAGCAGCGTCCCTTCAGGGGCTCCGAACACCGGGGAGCTGTTTTTT.

The rearrangement joins TRBV20-1 to TRBJ1-6, with D unresolved. This CDR3 is 14 amino acids long. CDR1 is DFQATT and CDR2 is SNEGSKA in the germline V gene (reference sequence). V was trimmed by 2 bases and J by 3 bases, leaving 8 bases between them. CDR3 amino acids: CSARRTDYNSPLHF. As DNA, the CDR3 is TGCAGTGCTAGAAGAACTGACTATAATTCACCCCTCCACTTT.

This chain uses TRBV27 with TRBJ2-1; 10 positions match TRBD2. The trim removed 5 bases at V and 6 bases at J, leaving 10 bases unmatched. CDR3 length: 16 residues. Germline V gives CDR1 MNHEY, CDR2 SMNVEV (reference sequence). DNA for the CDR3: TGTGCCAGCAGTATCTTAAGCGGGAGGGCCGCCAATGAGCAGTTCTTC. It codes for CASSILSGRAANEQFF.

The rearrangement uses TRBV27 and TRBJ2-1; TRBD2 matches at 7 bases. The length of the CDR3 is 13 residues. The junction had 10 bases not matched to a gene; V was cut back by 9 bases and J by 8 bases. Looked up from germline, CDR1 is MNHEY and CDR2 is SMNVEV (reference sequence). As DNA, the CDR3 is TGTGCCAGTAAAGCGGGGTTAAGCTATGAGCAGTTCTTC. Protein sequence: CASKAGLSYEQFF.

The chain carries TRBV9 and TRBJ2-1; D uncertain. Germline V lookup: CDR1 SGDLS, CDR2 YYNGEE. The CDR3 has 11 residues. Deletions cut 2 bases from V and 6 bases from J, with 3 bases between. The CDR3 reads CASSVSNEQFF. CDR3 DNA: TGTGCCAGCAGCGTGAGCAATGAGCAGTTCTTC.

The V gene is TRBV4-1, the J gene TRBJ1-2; TRBD1 is a possible D gene (6 bases). This CDR3 has 15 amino acids. V gave up 1 base and J gave up 5 bases, with 14 bases separating them. From germline, CDR1 is MGHRA and CDR2 YSYEKL. The CDR3 DNA sequence: TGCGCCAGCAGCCAAGTCGTGGGGAGGGGGTATGGCTACACCTTC. It is translated as CASSQVVGRGYGYTF.

This clonotype was found a few times. The rearrangement links TRBV5-1 to TRBJ2-3; D is ambiguous. Trimming cost V 0 bases and J 5 bases, with 7 bases left between them. This CDR3 has 13 residues. The germline V gene has CDR1 SGHRS and CDR2 YFSETQ. The DNA for the CDR3 is TGCGCCAGCAGCTTGGATATCATAGATACGCAGTATTTT. Translated: CASSLDIIDTQYF.

This clonotype came up a few times. The chain couples TRBV15 to TRBJ2-3; D ambiguous. Germline CDR1 reads LNHNV; CDR2 reads YYDKDF (reference sequence). V gave up 0 bases and J gave up 7 bases, with 11 bases separating them. CDR3 length: 14 amino acids. The CDR3 nucleotides read TGTGCCACCAGCAGAGATGGCGGCGCCTATACGCAGTATTTT. Its protein product is CATSRDGGAYTQYF.

There are many counts of this clonotype. This chain connects TRBV20-1 to TRBJ2-1, with no clear D. Germline lookup yields CDR1 DFQATT and CDR2 SNEGSKA (reference sequence). V shed 1 base and J shed 8 bases, with 12 bases lying between them. CDR3 length: 13 amino acids. CDR3 amino acids: CSARVRSTDEQFF. CDR3 nucleotide sequence: TGCAGTGCTAGAGTGCGGAGTACCGATGAGCAGTTCTTC.

This clonotype occurred a few times. The chain uses TRBV3-1 and TRBJ2-1, with D possibly TRBD1 on 5 matching bases. The CDR3 runs 15 residues. Between the trimmed V and J ends, which lost 5 bases and 0 bases, there was a span of 11 bases. The germline gives CDR1 LGHDT, CDR2 YNNKEL (reference sequence). The CDR3 DNA is TGTGCCAGCAGCGAGGACAAGAGCTCCTACAATGAGCAGTTCTTC. Translated: CASSEDKSSYNEQFF.

The rearrangement uses TRBV21-1 and TRBJ1-1; TRBD1 is the table's D call and was not checked against the DNA. TRBV21-1 is an annotated pseudogene. The CDR3 is 14 residues long. As DNA, the CDR3 is TGTGCCAGCAGCAAGGACAGGGATGGCACTGAAGCTTTCTTT. Its translation is CASSKDRDGTEAFF.

The rearrangement links TRBV10-3 to TRBJ2-3; 8 bases match TRBD2. V lost 6 bases and J lost 0; bases outside the gene matches: 5. Germline V gene sequence: CDR1 ENHRY, CDR2 SYGVKD. This CDR3 contains 15 residues. The CDR3 sequence is CAIRRSGSSTDTQYF. Here the CDR3 DNA reads TGTGCCATCAGGCGCAGCGGGAGTAGCACAGATACGCAGTATTTT.

The V call is TRBV7-2, the J call TRBJ1-4; D is ambiguous. The ends were cut back, 5 bases at V and 7 bases at J, with 11 bases in the middle. This CDR3 comprises 13 residues. Germline CDR1 and CDR2: SGHTA and FQGNSA. The CDR3 protein is CASSPGGSEKLFF. CDR3 in DNA: TGTGCCAGCAGCCCCGGCGGGAGTGAAAAACTGTTTTTT.

The CDR3 loop is CAWSQESGSEQYF. The CDR3 DNA sequence: TGTGCCTGGAGTCAAGAATCCGGGAGCGAGCAGTACTTC. The chain couples TRBV30 to TRBJ2-7; D might be TRBD2 (6 bases). The CDR3 totals 13 residues. Germline V lookup: CDR1 GTSNPN, CDR2 SVGIG (reference sequence). V gave up 2 bases and J gave up 6 bases, with 14 bases separating them.